The 30 T cell receptor beta chains reported below all come from one sample, sequenced in a study of cytomegalovirus exposure and HLA in healthy donors. The PCR ran on 60 Vbeta and 13 Jbeta primers. Produced via immunoSEQ multiplex PCR; TCRdb's table is partial and in-frame only. The sample comprises some 180,000 clones, 70% to 85% of which are singletons, and under 4.5% rests with the top ten. The sequencing sample was made of PBMCs. The receptors were sampled from a woman aged 25 to 39 in good health and CMV-seropositive.

Turning to this clone: A junction end diverges from the germline sequence, so it may reflect a read error. The genes are TRBV4-2 and TRBJ2-7; 10 bases map to TRBD2. From germline, CDR1 is LGHNA and CDR2 YNFKEQ. The CDR3 runs to 13 residues. The CDR3 DNA sequence: TGTGCCAGCAGCCAAGATTTGTCTAGCGGGGGAATTTTC. Amino acids: CASSQDLSSGGIF.

CDR3 DNA: TGTGCCAGCAGCACCTGGACAGGGGGCAATGAGCAGTTCTTC. Amino acid sequence: CASSTWTGGNEQFF. The rearrangement uses TRBV11-2 and TRBJ2-1, with TRBD1 matching over 10 bases. CDR1 and CDR2 (germline): SGHAT, FQNNGV. This CDR3 is 14 amino acids long. V trimming: 5 bases; J trimming: 6 bases; junction bases outside the gene matches: 4.

This clone showed up just a few times. Other DNA sequences of this sample code for an identical CDR3. This chain uses TRBV5-1 with TRBJ2-1, with TRBD2 matching over 9 bases. The V gene end was trimmed by 2 bases and the J gene end by 2 bases; junction bases not matched to a gene: 2. Germline CDR1 reads SGHRS; CDR2 reads YFSETQ. The CDR3 has 15 residues. The CDR3 here is CASSLIAGAYNEQFF. CDR3 nucleotides: TGCGCCAGCAGCTTAATAGCGGGAGCCTACAATGAGCAGTTCTTC.

The rearrangement links TRBV6-6 to TRBJ2-1; tentatively, D is TRBD1 (6 bases). This CDR3 region has 16 residues. V lost 6 bases and J 0 bases, leaving 15 bases between the germline ends. CDR1 and CDR2 from the germline V gene are MNHNY and SVGAGI (reference sequence). CDR3 DNA: TGTGCCAGCAGGTCTTGGACAGCTAGCTCCTACAATGAGCAGTTCTTC. This codes for CASRSWTASSYNEQFF.

The rearrangement joins TRBV18 to TRBJ2-7, with 10 bases lining up with TRBD1. This CDR3 has 14 residues. Germline assignment: CDR1 KGHSH and CDR2 LQKENI. With V trimmed by 6 bases and J by 3 bases, 5 bases remained unmatched. The CDR3 DNA sequence: TGTGCCAGCTCGGGTGGGACAGGGGTCTACGAGCAGTACTTC. The encoded protein is CASSGGTGVYEQYF.

The chain joins TRBV6-1 to TRBJ2-7, with D possibly TRBD2 on 6 matching bases. The CDR3 totals 14 residues. Per germline, CDR1 MNHNS and CDR2 SASEGT. Deletions cut 8 bases from V and 5 bases from J, with 19 bases between. The CDR3, as DNA: TGTGCCAGCTCTGAAGCTAGCGTGGTCCACGAGCAGTACTTC. Translation: CASSEASVVHEQYF.

This clone was seen more than once but under ten times. The chain carries TRBV5-1 and TRBJ1-5; TRBD1 aligns across 8 bases. The CDR3 consists of 18 residues. Germline loops: CDR1 SGHRS, CDR2 YFSETQ. Trimming cost V 1 base and J 3 bases; bases outside gene matches: 12. CDR3 region: CASSLTPGQGSDNQPQHF. The CDR3 DNA sequence: TGCGCCAGCAGCTTGACTCCCGGACAGGGTAGTGACAATCAGCCCCAGCATTTT.

The V gene is TRBV4-3, the J gene TRBJ2-2; D is perhaps TRBD2 (5 bases). Trimming stripped 0 bases from V and 1 base from J, with 9 bases between. The CDR3 loop spans 16 amino acids. The germline V gene encodes CDR1 LGHNA and CDR2 YSLEER. The CDR3, as DNA: TGCGCCAGCAGCCAAGATTCCCGGGGGAACACCGGGGAGCTGTTTTTT. It encodes CASSQDSRGNTGELFF.

This clone occurred a few times. The genes are TRBV4-3 and TRBJ2-1; 7 bases agree with TRBD1. The CDR3 length is 15 residues. Trimming took 1 base from V and 5 from J; bases not matched to a gene: 5. Germline loops: CDR1 LGHNA, CDR2 YSLEER. This chain's CDR3 is CASSQVGQLNNEQFF. The CDR3 DNA sequence: TGCGCCAGCAGCCAAGTGGGACAGTTAAACAATGAGCAGTTCTTC.

The V gene is TRBV29-1, the J gene TRBJ2-7; 11 bases map to TRBD1. CDR1 is SQVTM and CDR2 is ANQGSEA in the germline V gene. The junction had 5 bases not matched to a gene; V was cut back by 6 bases and J by 1 base. This CDR3 region has 14 residues. CDR3 sequence (DNA): TGCAGCGTGGCCGGGACAGGGGGATCCTACGAGCAGTACTTC. Its protein is CSVAGTGGSYEQYF.

The chain carries TRBV6-1 and TRBJ2-7; perhaps TRBD1 as D (5 bases). The ends were cut back, 8 bases at V and 2 bases at J, with 16 bases in the middle. The length of the CDR3 is 14 residues. Germline loops: CDR1 MNHNS, CDR2 SASEGT. The CDR3 DNA sequence: TGTGCCAGCGAATCTCGACAGCTTCCCTACGAGCAGTACTTC. It specifies CASESRQLPYEQYF.

The rearrangement uses TRBV6-6 and TRBJ1-6; no reliable D call. V lost 7 bases and J lost 9, with 16 bases in between. There are 14 residues in the CDR3. Germline V lookup: CDR1 MNHNY, CDR2 SVGAGI (reference sequence). The CDR3 coding sequence is TGTGCCAGCAAAAGGAGAGAGGCGGCTTCACCCCTCCACTTT. As protein: CASKRREAASPLHF.

The chain links TRBV20-1 to TRBJ2-7; possible D gene TRBD1, 5 bases. CDR1 is DFQATT and CDR2 is SNEGSKA in the germline V gene (reference sequence). Trimming shortened V by 6 bases and J by 6 bases, and 12 bases separated the two germline ends. This CDR3 is 11 amino acids long. The CDR3 DNA follows: TGCAGTGCGCCCGCGCAGGGCGAGCAGTACTTC. Its translation: CSAPAQGEQYF.

This clone came up once. The genes are TRBV14 and TRBJ2-6; perhaps TRBD1 as D (6 bases). The V end was cut by 0 bases, the J end by 4 bases, with 13 bases between. Germline V CDR1 and CDR2: SGHDN, FVKESK. This CDR3 region has 17 residues. The DNA of the CDR3 is TGTGCCAGCAGCCAAGATAGACAGGCGGTCGGGGCCAACGTCCTGACTTTC. This encodes CASSQDRQAVGANVLTF. Using reference TRBV14 and TRBJ2-6 for the parts outside the CDR3, the full variable domain is EAGVTQFPSHSVIEKGQTVTLRCDPISGHDNLYWYRRVMGKEIKFLLHFVKESKQDESGMPNNRFLAERTGGTYSTLKVQPAELEDSGVYFCASSQDRQAVGANVLTFGAGSRLTVL.

This clone was observed a few times. This chain uses TRBV5-5 with TRBJ2-7; perhaps TRBD1 as D (6 bases). The V gene lost 4 bases and the J gene lost 2 bases, with 13 bases spanning the gap. Germline V gene data show CDR1 as SGHKS and CDR2 as YYEKEE (reference sequence). CDR3 length: 14 residues. CDR3: CASSPQGTPYEQYF. CDR3 in DNA: TGTGCCAGCAGCCCGCAGGGGACCCCCTACGAGCAGTACTTC.

The chain is built from TRBV11-2 and TRBJ2-4, with 8 bases identical to TRBD1. The J segment lost 9 bases and the V segment lost 5 bases, leaving 15 bases of the junction unmatched. Per germline, CDR1 SGHAT and CDR2 FQNNGV. The length of the CDR3 is 16 residues. CDR3 loop: CASSQAPTGARFIQYF. The CDR3, as DNA: TGTGCCAGCAGCCAGGCCCCGACAGGGGCGAGATTCATTCAGTACTTC.

The rearrangement links TRBV18 to TRBJ1-4; 9 nucleotides match TRBD1. The V and J ends lost 5 bases and 3 bases, in that order; junction bases with no gene match: 4. The germline V gene encodes CDR1 KGHSH and CDR2 LQKENI. The CDR3 runs 15 residues. CDR3 amino acids: CASSSQGAANEKLFF. As DNA, the CDR3 is TGTGCCAGCTCATCACAGGGGGCGGCTAATGAAAAACTGTTTTTT.

For the CDR3, the DNA is TGTGCCAGCAGCTTGTTCCCCTCTTCCATGACAGGGGGCAATCAGCCCCAGCATTTT. The encoded protein is CASSLFPSSMTGGNQPQHF. The gene calls are TRBV7-6 and TRBJ1-5; TRBD1 agrees at 8 bases. After removal of 3 bases from V and 2 bases from J, the junction contained 15 bases not matched to a gene. The CDR3 loop spans 19 amino acids. Germline CDR1 SGHVS, CDR2 FNYEAQ.

This rearrangement joins TRBV29-1 to TRBJ1-1, with 8 bases matching TRBD1. Germline loops: CDR1 SQVTM, CDR2 ANQGSEA. J gave up 5 bases and V 6 bases, and 11 bases lay outside the gene matches. The CDR3 consists of 14 residues. This chain's CDR3 is CSVQKTGAKTEAFF. The CDR3 DNA reads as TGCAGCGTCCAGAAGACAGGGGCGAAAACTGAAGCTTTCTTT.

This clone appeared once. This rearrangement joins TRBV5-1 to TRBJ1-1, with a weak D call TRBD1 (5 bases). The CDR3 covers 14 residues. V dropped 2 bases and J dropped 5 bases, with 13 bases sitting between them. CDR1 and CDR2 (germline): SGHRS, YFSETQ. For the CDR3, the DNA is TGCGCCAGCAGCTTTGACAGACCAGGGACTGAAGCTTTCTTT. Its translation: CASSFDRPGTEAFF.

The chain carries TRBV11-2 and TRBJ2-7; a possible D gene is TRBD2 (5 bases). V lost 0 bases to trimming and J lost 2 bases, with 17 bases between them. The CDR3 is 17 residues long. The germline gives CDR1 SGHAT, CDR2 FQNNGV. CDR3 DNA sequence: TGTGCCAGCAGCTTAGATCATCAGGCGGGTTTAACCTACGAGCAGTACTTC. Its translation is CASSLDHQAGLTYEQYF.

The chain joins TRBV7-2 to TRBJ2-5, with D hard to call. Germline V gene sequence: CDR1 SGHTA, CDR2 FQGNSA. CDR3 length equals 15 residues. The V end was cut by 1 base, the J end by 0 bases, with 9 bases between. The CDR3 spells CASSLDVRYQETQYF. The CDR3 nucleotides read TGTGCCAGCAGCTTAGACGTCCGGTACCAAGAGACCCAGTACTTC.

V and J are TRBV7-2 and TRBJ2-4; 7 bases agree with TRBD2. Germline CDR1 is SGHTA and CDR2 is FQGNSA. J gave up 7 bases and V 4 bases, and 13 bases lay outside the gene matches. This CDR3 is built from 16 residues. The CDR3 DNA reads TGTGCCAGCAGCTCAACTCCTAGCGGACCCTTGAACATTCAGTACTTC. This codes for CASSSTPSGPLNIQYF.

The V and J genes are TRBV4-3 and TRBJ2-5; possible D gene TRBD2, 5 bases. Germline lookup yields CDR1 LGHNA and CDR2 YSLEER. The CDR3 length is 15 residues. V shed 0 bases and J shed 1 base, with 9 bases lying between them. The CDR3 here is CASSQDRSAQETQYF. The CDR3 DNA reads as TGCGCCAGCAGCCAAGATCGTAGCGCCCAAGAGACCCAGTACTTC.

The chain employs TRBV7-2 and TRBJ1-5; D gene ambiguous. CDR1 and CDR2 from the germline V gene are SGHTA and FQGNSA. Trimming shortened V by 1 base and J by 0 bases, and 10 bases separated the two germline ends. This CDR3 is 16 amino acids long. The CDR3 region is CASSLVWADSNQPQHF. DNA of the CDR3: TGTGCCAGCAGCTTAGTTTGGGCTGATAGCAATCAGCCCCAGCATTTT.

The chain recombines TRBV30 with TRBJ1-2; 7 bases are shared with TRBD1. CDR1 and CDR2 (germline): GTSNPN, SVGIG (reference sequence). This CDR3 region has 17 residues. The trim removed 0 bases at V and 4 bases at J, leaving 14 bases unmatched. For the CDR3, the DNA is TGTGCCTGGAGTGTATTAAGGGGGGCAGGGGGGATCTATGGCTACACCTTC. Its protein is CAWSVLRGAGGIYGYTF.

This chain links TRBV5-1 with TRBJ1-2, with TRBD1 identical over 7 bases. The V gene end was trimmed by 4 bases and the J gene end by 7 bases; junction bases not matched to a gene: 10. Germline V lookup: CDR1 SGHRS, CDR2 YFSETQ. The CDR3 length is 14 residues. Here the CDR3 DNA reads TGCGCCAGCAGCGCTACCAACAGGGGTGGTGGCTACACCTTC. This encodes CASSATNRGGGYTF.

The V and J genes are TRBV12-5 and TRBJ1-1, with no clear D. CDR1 and CDR2 from the germline V gene are LGHNT and FRNRAP. The CDR3 has 13 residues. V was cut by 1 base and J by 1 base, with 4 bases left in between. The CDR3 region is CASGLEPNTEAFF. The CDR3 DNA reads TGTGCTAGTGGTTTGGAGCCGAACACTGAAGCTTTCTTT.

The V gene is TRBV5-1, the J gene TRBJ1-6; no clear D gene. The CDR3 runs 16 residues. The V gene's germline CDR1 is SGHRS and CDR2 YFSETQ. V lost 0 bases to trimming and J lost 0 bases, with 7 bases between them. The CDR3 sequence is CASSLERLSYNSPLHF. DNA of the CDR3: TGCGCCAGCAGCTTGGAGCGCCTCTCCTATAATTCACCCCTCCACTTT.

V usage is TRBV29-1 and J usage is TRBJ2-1; 10 bases are a match to TRBD2. Germline lookup yields CDR1 SQVTM and CDR2 ANQGSEA. The CDR3 is made up of 13 amino acids. Germline trimming cut 7 bases from V and 5 bases from J; bases unmatched to any gene: 5. CDR3 loop: CSARTSGHNEQFF. The CDR3 DNA follows: TGCAGCGCCAGGACTAGCGGTCACAATGAGCAGTTCTTC.